This T cell receptor beta chain was sequenced during a study of T cells in women clearing cervical HPV infection. Overall study: Women with histologically confirmed HPV16-related CIN3 or worse, 2 with invasive cancer, served as cases. Regarding the study as a whole: T-cell numbers per sample were unknown and may explain richness differences.

The ends were cut back, 6 bases at V and 4 bases at J, with 14 bases in the middle. Germline V gives CDR1 DFQATT, CDR2 SNEGSKA (reference sequence). CDR3 size: 13 residues. Measured with immunoSEQ multiplex PCR; TCRdb has only the in-frame clones, and not every one. Here the sample table reports around 40,000 clones. Turning to this clone: The target antigen is unknown. The missing CDR3 end, 3 residues past where the read stops, is filled in from the germline J gene.

This TCR was sampled from a woman between 18 and 70 years old with a cervical HPV16 infection that either progressed to CIN3+ or cleared (not recorded which). This chain connects TRBV20-1 to TRBJ2-3, with D possibly being TRBD2 (7 bases). The source material was blood buffy coat. The CDR3 region is CSAFGEGADTQYF. The DNA read from the CDR3 is TGCAGTGCCTTCGGGGAGGGGGCAGATACG.